The next 9 T cell receptor beta chains were all read from a single sample in a study of vaccination and CD4 T cells after COVID-19. No cognate antigen is known for these TCRs. Cultured CD4+ T cell DNA was sequenced using the Oncomine TCR Beta short-read assay. A single record per CDR3 protein comes from TCRdb applying MiXCR to the PCR reads. The profile shows some 13,000 distinct CDR3 sequences, 35% of them singletons. Described treatment: approximately nine-day PBMC culture with coronavirus spike peptide pools or control peptides (ViraFEST assay). Source material: CD4+ T cells from blood, cultured in vitro. All receptors come from a human donor who had recovered from COVID-19.

As to this clonotype: Relative to the germline gene, one junction end is altered; a read error may explain this. CDR3 region: CASSEGAGGSYNEQFF. The DNA for the CDR3 is TGTGCCAGCAGCGAAGGGGCAGGGGGCTCCTACAATGAGCAGTTCTTC. The chain joins TRBV6-1 to TRBJ2-1; 7 nucleotides agree with TRBD1. Germline V gene data show CDR1 as MNHNS and CDR2 as SASEGT. The CDR3 loop spans 16 amino acids.

J is TRBJ1-3 and V is TRBV6-5; D not resolved. Germline CDR1 and CDR2: MNHEY and SVGAGI. CDR3 size: 13 residues. Trimming shortened V by 3 bases and J by 4 bases, and 7 bases separated the two germline ends. CDR3: CASSYQRGNTIYF. CDR3 DNA: TGTGCCAGCAGTTATCAACGGGGAAACACCATATATTTT.

The CDR3 spells CASSLSHGGNYGYTF. In DNA form, the CDR3 reads TGTGCCAGCAGTTTATCCCATGGGGGCAACTATGGCTACACCTTC. The rearrangement links TRBV28 to TRBJ1-2, with a possible D match to TRBD1 (6 bases). This CDR3 comprises 15 residues. Germline V gives CDR1 MDHEN, CDR2 SYDVKM. The germline V and J ends were trimmed by 1 base and 2 bases, with 11 bases remaining between them.

The V and J genes are TRBV3-1 and TRBJ1-1, with 8 bases aligning to TRBD1. The J segment lost 4 bases and the V segment lost 6 bases, leaving 7 bases of the junction unmatched. The germline V gene has CDR1 LGHDT and CDR2 YNNKEL (reference sequence). The CDR3 is 14 residues long. Here the CDR3 reads CASSRTGSGTEAFF. CDR3 DNA sequence: TGTGCCAGCAGTCGGACAGGGTCGGGCACTGAAGCTTTCTTT.

This chain joins TRBV10-3 and TRBJ1-5; D may be TRBD1 (5 bases). The V gene lost 4 bases and the J gene lost 0 bases, with 19 bases spanning the gap. Germline loops: CDR1 ENHRY, CDR2 SYGVKD. CDR3 length: 18 amino acids. CDR3 sequence: CAISVRTQGSYSNQPQHF. The CDR3 DNA reads TGTGCCATCAGTGTTAGAACGCAGGGAAGCTATAGCAATCAGCCCCAGCATTTT.

This clonotype has only a few counts. This chain links TRBV2 with TRBJ2-3, with TRBD2 matching over 7 bases. With V trimmed by 2 bases and J by 2 bases, 4 bases remained unmatched. This CDR3 has 15 residues. CDR1 and CDR2 (germline): SNHLY, FYNNEI. The CDR3 here is CASSERLADTDTQYF. The CDR3 coding sequence is TGTGCCAGCAGTGAACGGCTAGCGGACACAGATACGCAGTATTTT.

This chain links TRBV28 with TRBJ2-3; 8 bases fit TRBD2. J gave up 2 bases and V 5 bases, and 9 bases lay outside the gene matches. Germline loops: CDR1 MDHEN, CDR2 SYDVKM. The CDR3 sequence is 16 residues long. This chain's CDR3 is CASSTPGGAYTDTQYF. CDR3 coding DNA: TGTGCCAGCAGTACACCGGGGGGGGCCTACACAGATACGCAGTATTTT.

The V gene is TRBV3-1, the J gene TRBJ2-3, with D hard to call. Germline loops: CDR1 LGHDT, CDR2 YNNKEL (reference sequence). V was pared by 4 bases and J by 2 bases, with 7 bases between. This CDR3 region has 13 residues. The DNA for the CDR3 is TGTGCCAGCAGCCCCGAAATCACAGATACGCAGTATTTT. Encoded protein: CASSPEITDTQYF.

This clonotype has just a few counts. The rearrangement joins TRBV6-1 to TRBJ2-1, with D possibly matching TRBD2 (6 bases). V shed 6 bases and J shed 11 bases, with 14 bases lying between them. The CDR3 covers 12 residues. Germline-derived CDR1 and CDR2 are MNHNS and SASEGT. CDR3 DNA sequence: TGTGCCAGCAGCGGGACCCGGGAGAAGCAGTTCTTC. It yields the protein CASSGTREKQFF.